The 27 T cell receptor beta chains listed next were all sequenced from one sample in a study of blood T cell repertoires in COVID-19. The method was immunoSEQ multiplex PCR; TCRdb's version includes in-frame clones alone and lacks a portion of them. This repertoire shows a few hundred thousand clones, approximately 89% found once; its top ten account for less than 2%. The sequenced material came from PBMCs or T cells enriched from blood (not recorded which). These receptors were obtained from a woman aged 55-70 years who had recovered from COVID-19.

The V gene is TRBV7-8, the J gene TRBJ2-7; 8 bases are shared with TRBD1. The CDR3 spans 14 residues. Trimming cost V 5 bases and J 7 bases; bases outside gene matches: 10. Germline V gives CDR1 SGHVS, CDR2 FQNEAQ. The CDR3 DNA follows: TGTGCCAGCAGCCAAGGACAGGGTTGGAGAGAGCAGTACTTC. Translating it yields CASSQGQGWREQYF.

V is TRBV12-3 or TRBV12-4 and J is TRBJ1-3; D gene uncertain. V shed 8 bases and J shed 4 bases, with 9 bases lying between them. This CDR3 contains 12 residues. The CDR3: CASGPGGNTIYF. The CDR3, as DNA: TGTGCCAGCGGACCGGGGGGAAACACCATATATTTT.

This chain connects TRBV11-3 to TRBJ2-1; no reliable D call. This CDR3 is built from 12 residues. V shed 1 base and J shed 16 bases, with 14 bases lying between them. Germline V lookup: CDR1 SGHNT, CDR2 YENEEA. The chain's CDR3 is CASSLAGVKVFF. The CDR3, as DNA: TGTGCCAGCAGCTTAGCAGGCGTCAAGGTCTTCTTC.

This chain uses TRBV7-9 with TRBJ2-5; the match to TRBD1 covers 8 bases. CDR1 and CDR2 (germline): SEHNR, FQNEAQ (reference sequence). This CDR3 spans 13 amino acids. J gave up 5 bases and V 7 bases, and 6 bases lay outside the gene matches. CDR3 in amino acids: CASKPGGRETQYF. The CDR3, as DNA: TGTGCCAGCAAACCAGGGGGCCGGGAGACCCAGTACTTC.

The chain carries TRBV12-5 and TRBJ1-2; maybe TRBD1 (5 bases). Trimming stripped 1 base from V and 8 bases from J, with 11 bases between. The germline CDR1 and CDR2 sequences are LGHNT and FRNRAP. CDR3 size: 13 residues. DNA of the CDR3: TGTGCTAGTGGTTTGGAGGGGCGAGAAGGCTACACCTTC. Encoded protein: CASGLEGREGYTF.

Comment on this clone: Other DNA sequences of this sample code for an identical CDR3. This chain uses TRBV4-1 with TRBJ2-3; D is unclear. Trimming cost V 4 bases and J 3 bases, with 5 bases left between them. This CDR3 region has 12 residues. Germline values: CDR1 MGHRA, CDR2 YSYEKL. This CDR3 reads CASSPTTDTQYF. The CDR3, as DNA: TGCGCCAGCAGCCCTACGACAGATACGCAGTATTTT.

The CDR3, as DNA: TGTGCCAGCAGTGATCAGGACAGGGCTGGCAAAAACATTCAGTACTTC. This sequence encodes CASSDQDRAGKNIQYF. The chain has TRBV2 and TRBJ2-4, with 8 bases fitting TRBD1. This CDR3 region has 16 residues. CDR1 is SNHLY, CDR2 FYNNEI, per germline. Unmatched junction bases numbered 7, after V lost 3 bases and J lost 3 bases. The whole variable domain, filled in from reference TRBV2 and TRBJ2-4, reads EPEVTQTPSHQVTQMGQEVILRCVPISNHLYFYWYRQILGQKVEFLVSFYNNEISEKSEIFDDQFSVERPDGSNFTLKIRSTKLEDSAMYFCASSDQDRAGKNIQYFGAGTRLSVL.

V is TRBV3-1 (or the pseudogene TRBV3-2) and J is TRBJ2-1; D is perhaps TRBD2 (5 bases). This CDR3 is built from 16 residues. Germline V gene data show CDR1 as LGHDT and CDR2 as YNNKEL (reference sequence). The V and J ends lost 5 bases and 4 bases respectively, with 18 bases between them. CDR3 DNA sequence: TGTGCCAGCAGCAAGAAAATGGGGAGCCATTACAATGAGCAGTTCTTC. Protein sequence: CASSKKMGSHYNEQFF.

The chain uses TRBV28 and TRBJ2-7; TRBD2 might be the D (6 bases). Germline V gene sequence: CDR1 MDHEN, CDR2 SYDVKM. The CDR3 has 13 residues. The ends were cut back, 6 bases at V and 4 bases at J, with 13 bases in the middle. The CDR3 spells CASSPTSYYEQYF. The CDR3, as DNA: TGTGCCAGCAGCCCAACTAGCTATTACGAGCAGTACTTC.

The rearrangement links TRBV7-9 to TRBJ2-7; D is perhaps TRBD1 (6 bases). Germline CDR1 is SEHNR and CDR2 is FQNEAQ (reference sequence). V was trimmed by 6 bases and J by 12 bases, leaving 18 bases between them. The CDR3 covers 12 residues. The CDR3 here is CASSNGGLLVYF. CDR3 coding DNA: TGTGCCAGCAGTAATGGGGGCCTACTAGTGTACTTC.

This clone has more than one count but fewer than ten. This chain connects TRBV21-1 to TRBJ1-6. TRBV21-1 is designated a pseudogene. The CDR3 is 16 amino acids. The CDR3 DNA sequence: TGTGCCAGCAGCAAAGTTCGGTCTCCCGATAATTCACCCCTCCACTTT. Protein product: CASSKVRSPDNSPLHF.

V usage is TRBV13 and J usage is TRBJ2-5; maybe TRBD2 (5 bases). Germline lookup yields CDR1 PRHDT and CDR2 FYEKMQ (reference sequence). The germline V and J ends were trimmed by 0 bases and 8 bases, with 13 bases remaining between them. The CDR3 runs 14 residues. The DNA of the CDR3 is TGTGCCAGCAGCTTAGGGAACGGGATGCAAACCCAGTACTTC. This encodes CASSLGNGMQTQYF.

CDR3 protein: CASSSWTSGSGVDTQYF. The CDR3 DNA is TGTGCCAGCAGCTCCTGGACTAGCGGGAGCGGTGTGGATACGCAGTATTTT. V is TRBV11-2 and J is TRBJ2-3; 13 nucleotides align to TRBD2. V shed 4 bases, J shed 6 bases, and the junction held 10 bases outside the gene matches. The CDR3 covers 17 residues. The V gene's germline CDR1 is SGHAT and CDR2 FQNNGV. The whole variable domain, filled in from reference TRBV11-2 and TRBJ2-3, reads EAGVAQSPRYKIIEKRQSVAFWCNPISGHATLYWYQQILGQGPKLLIQFQNNGVVDDSQLPKDRFSAERLKGVDSTLKIQPAKLEDSAVYLCASSSWTSGSGVDTQYFGPGTRLTVL.

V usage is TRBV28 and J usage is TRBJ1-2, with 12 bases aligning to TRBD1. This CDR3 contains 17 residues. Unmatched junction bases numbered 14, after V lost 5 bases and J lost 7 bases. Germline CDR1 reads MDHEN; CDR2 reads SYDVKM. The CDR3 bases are TGTGCCAGCAGTGCGGCGGGGACAGGGGGCGTTGGGGGTGGCTACACCTTC. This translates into CASSAAGTGGVGGGYTF.

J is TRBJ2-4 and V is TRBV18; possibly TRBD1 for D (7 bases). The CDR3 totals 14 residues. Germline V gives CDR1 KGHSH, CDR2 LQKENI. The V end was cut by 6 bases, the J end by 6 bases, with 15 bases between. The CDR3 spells CASSRGTAGNIQYF. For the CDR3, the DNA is TGTGCCAGCTCCCGAGGGACAGCGGGAAACATTCAGTACTTC. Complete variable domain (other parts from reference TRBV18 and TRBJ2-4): NAGVMQNPRHLVRRRGQEARLRCSPMKGHSHVYWYRQLPEEGLKFMVYLQKENIIDESGMPKERFSAEFPKEGPSILRIQQVVRGDSAAYFCASSRGTAGNIQYFGAGTRLSVL.

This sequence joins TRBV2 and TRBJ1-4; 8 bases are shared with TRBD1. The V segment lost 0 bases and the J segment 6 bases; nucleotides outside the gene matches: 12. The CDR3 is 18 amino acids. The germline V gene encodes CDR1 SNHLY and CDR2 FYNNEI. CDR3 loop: CASSEALRGQDLDEKLFF. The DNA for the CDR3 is TGTGCCAGCAGTGAAGCGCTTCGGGGACAGGACTTAGATGAAAAACTGTTTTTT.

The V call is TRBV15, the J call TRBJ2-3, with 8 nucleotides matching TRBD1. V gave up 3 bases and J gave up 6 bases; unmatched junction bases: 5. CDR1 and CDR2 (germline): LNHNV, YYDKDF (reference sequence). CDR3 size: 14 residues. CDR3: CATSRDRVADTQYF. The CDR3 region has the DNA TGTGCCACCAGCAGGGACAGGGTAGCGGATACGCAGTATTTT.

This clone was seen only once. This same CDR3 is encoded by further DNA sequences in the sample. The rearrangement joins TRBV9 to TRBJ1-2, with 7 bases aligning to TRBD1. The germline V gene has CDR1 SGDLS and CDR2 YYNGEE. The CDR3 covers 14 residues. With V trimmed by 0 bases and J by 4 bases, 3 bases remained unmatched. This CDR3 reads CASSVGDSPYGYTF. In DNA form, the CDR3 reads TGTGCCAGCAGCGTAGGGGACAGCCCCTATGGCTACACCTTC.

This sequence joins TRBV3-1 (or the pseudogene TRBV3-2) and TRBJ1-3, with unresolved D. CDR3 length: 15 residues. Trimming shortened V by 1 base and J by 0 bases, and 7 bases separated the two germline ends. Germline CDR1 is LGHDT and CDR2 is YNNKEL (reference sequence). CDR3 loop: CASSQVHFSGNTIYF. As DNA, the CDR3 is TGTGCCAGCAGCCAAGTTCATTTCTCTGGAAACACCATATATTTT.

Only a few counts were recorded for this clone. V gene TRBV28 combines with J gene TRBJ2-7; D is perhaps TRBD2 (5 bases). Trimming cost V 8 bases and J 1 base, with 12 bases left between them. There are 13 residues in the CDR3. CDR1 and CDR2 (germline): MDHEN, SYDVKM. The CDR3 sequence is CASRRYLSYEQYF. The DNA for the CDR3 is TGTGCCAGCCGGAGGTATTTATCCTACGAGCAGTACTTC.

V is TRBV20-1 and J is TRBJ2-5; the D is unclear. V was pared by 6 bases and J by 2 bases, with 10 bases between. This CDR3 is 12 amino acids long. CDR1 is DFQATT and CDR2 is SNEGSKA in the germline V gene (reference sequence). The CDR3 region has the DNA TGCAGTGCCAGTTGGCTTCAAGAGACCCAGTACTTC. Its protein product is CSASWLQETQYF.

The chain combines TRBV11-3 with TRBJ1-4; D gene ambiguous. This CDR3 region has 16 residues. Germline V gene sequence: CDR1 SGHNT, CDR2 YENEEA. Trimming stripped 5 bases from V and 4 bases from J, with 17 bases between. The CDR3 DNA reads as TGTGCCAGCAGCCCCGGGCGGTTAGAGGGTAATGAAAAACTGTTTTTT. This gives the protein CASSPGRLEGNEKLFF.

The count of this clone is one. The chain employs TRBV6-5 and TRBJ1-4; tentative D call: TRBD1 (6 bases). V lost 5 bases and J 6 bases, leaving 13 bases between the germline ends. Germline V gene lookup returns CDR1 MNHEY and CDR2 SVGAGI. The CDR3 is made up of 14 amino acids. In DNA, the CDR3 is TGTGCCAGCAGTCGGACAGTGGCCGATGAAAAACTGTTTTTT. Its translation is CASSRTVADEKLFF.

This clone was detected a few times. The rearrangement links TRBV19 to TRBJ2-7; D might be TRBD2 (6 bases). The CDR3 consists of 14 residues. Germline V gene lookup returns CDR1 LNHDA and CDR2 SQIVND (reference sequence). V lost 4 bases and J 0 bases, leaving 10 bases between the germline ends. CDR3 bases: TGTGCCAGTAGTACTAGCGCTAGCTCCTACGAGCAGTACTTC. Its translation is CASSTSASSYEQYF.

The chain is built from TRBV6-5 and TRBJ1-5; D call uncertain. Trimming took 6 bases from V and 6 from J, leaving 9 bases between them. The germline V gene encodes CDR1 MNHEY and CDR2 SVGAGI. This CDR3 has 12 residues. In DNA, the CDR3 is TGTGCCAGCAGATCAGTAAGTCAGCCCCAGCATTTT. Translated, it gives CASRSVSQPQHF.

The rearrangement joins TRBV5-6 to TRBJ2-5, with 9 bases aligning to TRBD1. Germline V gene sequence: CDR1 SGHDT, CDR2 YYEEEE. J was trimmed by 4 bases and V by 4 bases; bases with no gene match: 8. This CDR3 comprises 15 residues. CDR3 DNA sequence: TGTGCCAGCAGCGCCCAACAGGGGGCTGTAGAGACCCAGTACTTC. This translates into CASSAQQGAVETQYF.

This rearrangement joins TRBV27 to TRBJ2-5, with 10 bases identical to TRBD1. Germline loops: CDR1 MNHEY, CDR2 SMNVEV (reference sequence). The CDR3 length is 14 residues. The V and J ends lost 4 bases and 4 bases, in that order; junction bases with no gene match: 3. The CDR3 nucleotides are TGTGCCAGCAGTTGGGGACAGGGGAGAGAGACCCAGTACTTC. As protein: CASSWGQGRETQYF.